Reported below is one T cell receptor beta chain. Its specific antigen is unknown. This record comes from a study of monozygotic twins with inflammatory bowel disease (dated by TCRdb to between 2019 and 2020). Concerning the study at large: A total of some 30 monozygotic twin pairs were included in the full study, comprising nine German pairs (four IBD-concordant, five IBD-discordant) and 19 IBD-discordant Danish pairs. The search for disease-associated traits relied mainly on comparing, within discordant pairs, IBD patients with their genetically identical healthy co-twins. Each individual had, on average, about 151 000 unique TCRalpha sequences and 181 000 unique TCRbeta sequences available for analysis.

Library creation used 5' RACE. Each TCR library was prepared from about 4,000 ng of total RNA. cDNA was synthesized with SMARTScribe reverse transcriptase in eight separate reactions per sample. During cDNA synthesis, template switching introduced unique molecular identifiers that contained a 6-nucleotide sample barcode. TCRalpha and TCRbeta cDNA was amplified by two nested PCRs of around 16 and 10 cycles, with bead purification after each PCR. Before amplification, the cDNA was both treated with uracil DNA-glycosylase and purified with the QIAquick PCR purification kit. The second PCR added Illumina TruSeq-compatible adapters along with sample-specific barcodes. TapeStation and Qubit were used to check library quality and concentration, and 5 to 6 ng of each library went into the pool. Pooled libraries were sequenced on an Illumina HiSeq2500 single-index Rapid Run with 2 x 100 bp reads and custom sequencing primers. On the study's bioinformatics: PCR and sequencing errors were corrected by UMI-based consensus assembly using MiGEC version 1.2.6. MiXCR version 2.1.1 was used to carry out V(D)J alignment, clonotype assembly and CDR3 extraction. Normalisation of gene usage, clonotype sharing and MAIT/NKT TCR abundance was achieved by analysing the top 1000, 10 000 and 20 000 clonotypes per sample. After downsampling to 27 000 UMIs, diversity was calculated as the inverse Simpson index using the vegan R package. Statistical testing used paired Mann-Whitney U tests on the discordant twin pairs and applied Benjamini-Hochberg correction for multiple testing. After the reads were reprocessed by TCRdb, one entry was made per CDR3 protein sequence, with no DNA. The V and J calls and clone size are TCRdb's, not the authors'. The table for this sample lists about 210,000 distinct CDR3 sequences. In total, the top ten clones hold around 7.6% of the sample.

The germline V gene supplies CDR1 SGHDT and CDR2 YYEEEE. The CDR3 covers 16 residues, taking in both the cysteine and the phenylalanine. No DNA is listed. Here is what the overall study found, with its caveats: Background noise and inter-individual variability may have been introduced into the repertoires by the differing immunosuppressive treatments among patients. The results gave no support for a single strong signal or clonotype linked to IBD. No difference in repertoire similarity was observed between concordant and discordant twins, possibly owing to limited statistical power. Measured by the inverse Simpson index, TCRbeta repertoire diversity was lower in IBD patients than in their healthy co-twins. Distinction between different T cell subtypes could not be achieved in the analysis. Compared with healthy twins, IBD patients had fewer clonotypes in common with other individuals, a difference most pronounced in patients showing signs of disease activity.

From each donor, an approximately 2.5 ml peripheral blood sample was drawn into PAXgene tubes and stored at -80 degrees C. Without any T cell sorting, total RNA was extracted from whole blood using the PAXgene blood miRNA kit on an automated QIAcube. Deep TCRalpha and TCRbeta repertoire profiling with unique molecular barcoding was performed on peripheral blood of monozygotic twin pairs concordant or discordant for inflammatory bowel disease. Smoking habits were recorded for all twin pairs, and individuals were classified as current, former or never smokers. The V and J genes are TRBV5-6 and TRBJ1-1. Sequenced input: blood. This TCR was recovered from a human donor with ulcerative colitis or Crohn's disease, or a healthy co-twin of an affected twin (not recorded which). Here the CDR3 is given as CASSSPYSALSTEAFF.